This T cell receptor beta chain was identified during a study of cytomegalovirus exposure and HLA in healthy donors. Broader study findings: According to an earlier analysis, most TCR beta V segments yielded productive rearrangements about 90% or about 30% of the time.

A multiplex PCR was run with 60 Vbeta primers and 13 Jbeta primers. Repertoires were generated with immunoSEQ multiplex PCR, while TCRdb's copy carries only in-frame clones and drops some. The sample consists of about 190,000 clones, 87% of them appearing once. The CDR3 is 14 amino acids. Germline V gene sequence: CDR1 SGHDN, CDR2 FVKESK. The trim removed 6 bases at V and 5 bases at J, leaving 3 bases unmatched. A remark on this clone: Antigen specificity is unknown.

V usage is TRBV14 and J usage is TRBJ2-2, with 10 bases fitting TRBD1. Sequencing was performed on PBMCs. This sequence was found in a man in his thirties or forties in good health and CMV-seronegative. The CDR3 nucleotides are TGTGCCAGCAGTCGACAGGGGGCGACCGGGGAGCTGTTTTTT. It specifies CASSRQGATGELFF.